This is a list of T cell receptor beta chains from one sample in a study of blood T cell repertoires in COVID-19. Only in-frame clones appear in the TCRdb table, and some are missing; sequencing was by immunoSEQ multiplex PCR. The sample shows fewer than 85,000 clones, approximately 80% of them seen only once. The sequenced material came from peripheral blood. These receptor sequences come from a woman in her fifties or sixties with acute or convalescent COVID-19. CDR3s include the opening cysteine and the closing phenylalanine or tryptophan. The D gene is left open where the match is weak. A row's size may be missing; if present it is once, few, many or a size class.

D: NA
J: TRBJ1-1
V: TRBV2
size: NA
DNA: TGTGCCAGCAGTGAAGAGGGGTCAGTGAACACTGAAGCTTTCTTT
CDR3: CASSEEGSVNTEAFF

D: NA
J: TRBJ1-1
V: TRBV27
size: NA
DNA: TGTGCCAGCAGTTTTTATAATACAGGGTCCCCAGCTTTCTTT
CDR3: CASSFYNTGSPAFF

D: NA
J: TRBJ2-3
V: TRBV14
size: NA
DNA: TGTGCCAGCAGCCCCACAGGAGAAAATCCTAGCACAGATACGCAGTATTTT
CDR3: CASSPTGENPSTDTQYF

D: NA
J: TRBJ2-5
V: TRBV12-3/TRBV12-4
size: NA
DNA: TGTGCCAGCAGTTTATCTGAGACCCAGTACTTC
CDR3: CASSLSETQYF

D: NA
J: TRBJ2-1
V: TRBV6-5
size: few
DNA: TGTGCCAGCAGTTCCATAGGGGGCTCCTACAATGAGCAGTTCTTC
CDR3: CASSSIGGSYNEQFF

D: TRBD1
J: TRBJ1-6
V: TRBV28
size: once
DNA: TGTGCCAGCAGTCCCCCCGGGACAGCTTATAATTCACCCCTCCACTTT
CDR3: CASSPPGTAYNSPLHF

D: TRBD2
J: TRBJ2-7
V: TRBV5-6
size: NA
DNA: TGTGCCAGCAGCCGGCTGGGAAAAGGGGAGGGGAACGAGCAGTACTTC
CDR3: CASSRLGKGEGNEQYF

D: TRBD1
J: TRBJ1-5
V: TRBV6-2/TRBV6-3
size: NA
DNA: TGTGCCAGCAGTTACAATCAGGGGGTCGGTCAGCCCCAGCATTTT
CDR3: CASSYNQGVGQPQHF

D: NA
J: TRBJ2-5
V: TRBV2
size: NA
DNA: TGTGCCAGCAGTGAGAACCGGGGGGAGACCCAGTACTTC
CDR3: CASSENRGETQYF

D: TRBD2
J: TRBJ2-5
V: TRBV10-3
size: NA
DNA: TGTGCCATCAGTGATGGGACTAGCGGGGGCCAAGAGACCCAGTACTTC
CDR3: CAISDGTSGGQETQYF

D: NA
J: TRBJ1-3
V: TRBV7-7
size: once
DNA: TGTGCCAGCAGCCCAGGACAGCGGGGAAACACCATATATTTT
CDR3: CASSPGQRGNTIYF

D: NA
J: TRBJ1-2
V: TRBV19
size: once
DNA: TGTGCCAGTAGTATAACGGCGGAGATTAATAGCTATGGCTACACCTTC
CDR3: CASSITAEINSYGYTF

D: TRBD1
J: TRBJ2-3
V: TRBV5-1
size: NA
DNA: TGCGCCAGCAGCCGAGGGACAGCCCCAGATACGCAGTATTTT
CDR3: CASSRGTAPDTQYF

D: NA
J: TRBJ1-1
V: TRBV27
size: NA
DNA: TGTGCCAGCAGTTTAAAGGGGCAGGCGAACACTGAAGCTTTCTTT
CDR3: CASSLKGQANTEAFF

D: TRBD2
J: TRBJ2-1
V: TRBV7-9
size: NA
DNA: TGTGCCAGCAGTCCGGGACTAGCGGGGGGTGATGAGCAGTTCTTC
CDR3: CASSPGLAGGDEQFF

D: TRBD1
J: TRBJ1-3
V: TRBV6-1
size: medium-sized
DNA: TGTGCCAGCAGTGGTGGGACAGGGTTTGTCACTGGAAACACCATATATTTT
CDR3: CASSGGTGFVTGNTIYF

D: NA
J: TRBJ1-3
V: TRBV10-3
size: few
DNA: TGTGCCATCAGTGATTTCAGAATTATCTCTGGAAACACCATATATTTT
CDR3: CAISDFRIISGNTIYF

D: NA
J: TRBJ1-2
V: TRBV9
size: NA
DNA: TGTGCCAGCAGCCCGCTGGACAGCCTGAACTATGGCTACACCTTC
CDR3: CASSPLDSLNYGYTF

D: TRBD1
J: TRBJ2-5
V: TRBV7-2
size: NA
DNA: TGTGCCAGCAGCTTGGTAGGGGGCGGTTTCGAGACCCAGTACTTC
CDR3: CASSLVGGGFETQYF

D: TRBD1
J: TRBJ1-1
V: TRBV27
size: NA
DNA: TGTGCCAGCAGTTTAAGGACAGGTTCCTTCACTGAAGCTTTCTTT
CDR3: CASSLRTGSFTEAFF

D: TRBD1
J: TRBJ1-2
V: TRBV27
size: NA
DNA: TGTGCCAGCAGTTGGACAGGGGGCATCGACTATGGCTACACCTTC
CDR3: CASSWTGGIDYGYTF

D: NA
J: TRBJ1-2
V: TRBV19
size: NA
DNA: TGTGCCAGTAGTAAGACAGTCGCTAACTATGGCTACACCTTC
CDR3: CASSKTVANYGYTF

D: TRBD1
J: TRBJ1-2
V: TRBV6-6
size: NA
DNA: TGTGCCAGCAGTTCAACCCAGGGGGCGGATGGCTACACCTTC
CDR3: CASSSTQGADGYTF

D: NA
J: TRBJ1-2
V: TRBV5-1
size: NA
DNA: TGCGCCAGCAGGAGGGACTCAGTTAACTATGGCTACACCTTC
CDR3: CASRRDSVNYGYTF

D: TRBD1
J: TRBJ2-7
V: TRBV19
size: NA
DNA: TGTGCCAGTAGAGGACAGGGATTGGGCTCCTACGAGCAGTACTTC
CDR3: CASRGQGLGSYEQYF

D: NA
J: TRBJ2-2
V: TRBV10-1
size: NA
DNA: TGCGCCAGTTCAGGGGCCTCCTTTTTGAACACCGGGGAGCTGTTTTTT
CDR3: CASSGASFLNTGELFF

D: TRBD1
J: TRBJ1-6
V: TRBV6-5
size: once
DNA: TGTGCCAGCAGCCCCGACAGGGATAGTTCACCCCTCCACTTT
CDR3: CASSPDRDSSPLHF

D: TRBD1
J: TRBJ1-5
V: TRBV9
size: NA
DNA: TGTGCCAGCAGTATTACAGGGGATCAGCCCCAGCATTTT
CDR3: CASSITGDQPQHF

D: TRBD2
J: TRBJ2-5
V: TRBV5-6
size: NA
DNA: TGTGCCAGCAGCTCCAAACTTCGACTAGCTGACGAGACCCAGTACTTC
CDR3: CASSSKLRLADETQYF

D: NA
J: TRBJ2-7
V: TRBV7-6
size: NA
DNA: TGTGCCAGCAGCTTAGGTCCGGGAACCTACGAGCAGTACTTC
CDR3: CASSLGPGTYEQYF

D: TRBD1
J: TRBJ2-7
V: TRBV6-2/TRBV6-3
size: NA
DNA: TGTGCCAGCAGTTACAGGGACAGGGGGCAATACGAGCAGTACTTC
CDR3: CASSYRDRGQYEQYF

D: NA
J: TRBJ1-6
V: TRBV30
size: NA
DNA: TGTGCCTGGAGTGTATCTTCCTATAATTCACCCCTCCACTTT
CDR3: CAWSVSSYNSPLHF

D: NA
J: TRBJ1-4
V: TRBV11-2
size: NA
DNA: TGTGCCAGCAGCCCTTCAAGCGGGGCGGGAAAACTGTTTTTT
CDR3: CASSPSSGAGKLFF

D: NA
J: TRBJ1-5
V: TRBV28
size: NA
DNA: TGTGCCAGCAGTTTGACAGGACCCATGGGCAATCAGCCCCAGCATTTT
CDR3: CASSLTGPMGNQPQHF

D: TRBD1
J: TRBJ1-5
V: TRBV6-2/TRBV6-3
size: few
DNA: TGTGCCAGCAGCTCCCCAGACAGGGTAAATCAGCCCCAGCATTTT
CDR3: CASSSPDRVNQPQHF

D: TRBD1
J: TRBJ1-1
V: TRBV19
size: NA
DNA: TGTGCCAGTAGTTCACACCGGGACAGTGAAGCTTTCTTT
CDR3: CASSSHRDSEAFF

D: NA
J: TRBJ2-5
V: TRBV28
size: NA
DNA: TGTGCCAGCAGCCGTACAGGGACACAAGAGACCCAGTACTTC
CDR3: CASSRTGTQETQYF